This T cell receptor beta chain is from a study of spatial heterogeneity in lung cancer. CDR1 is KGHDR, CDR2 SFDVKD, per germline. Trimming left V 3 bases short and J 0 bases short, with 11 bases between. The CDR3 runs to 17 residues. Time point described: sample taken at primary tumor resection. Unsorted samples of tumor, nontumor lung or frozen PBMC had their whole RNA sequenced. Donation came from around 72 patients with untreated early-stage non-small cell lung cancer. TCRdb analysed the 5' RACE reads with MiXCR anew, one entry per CDR3 protein. The sample includes thousands of distinct CDR3 sequences, approximately 32% of them seen just once. By share of the sample, this clonotype is medium-sized (0.01 to 0.1%). The antigen is unknown. The library was built for alpha chains, so this beta chain is an off-target read and its size means little. Study results and limitations: Circulating ubiquitous expanded tumor TCRs were observed more frequently at resection than at follow-up.

This chain uses TRBV24-1 with TRBJ2-6, with a weak D call TRBD1 (5 bases). This receptor was taken from a female donor with early-stage non-small cell lung cancer. Sequencing used PBMCs, obtained at surgery. The CDR3 DNA sequence: TGTGCCACCAGTGATAAAAGACAGAACTCTGGGGCCAACGTCCTGACTTTC. As protein: CATSDKRQNSGANVLTF.